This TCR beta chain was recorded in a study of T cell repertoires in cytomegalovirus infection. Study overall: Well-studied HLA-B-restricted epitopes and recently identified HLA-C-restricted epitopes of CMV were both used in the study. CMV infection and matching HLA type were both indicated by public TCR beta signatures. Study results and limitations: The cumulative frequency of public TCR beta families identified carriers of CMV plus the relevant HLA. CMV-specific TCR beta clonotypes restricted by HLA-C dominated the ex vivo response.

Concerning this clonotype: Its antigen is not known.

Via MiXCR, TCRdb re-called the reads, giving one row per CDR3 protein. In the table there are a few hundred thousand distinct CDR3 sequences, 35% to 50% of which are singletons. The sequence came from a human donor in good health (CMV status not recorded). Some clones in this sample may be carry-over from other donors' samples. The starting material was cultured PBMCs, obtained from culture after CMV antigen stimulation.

The CDR3 sequence: CASSSASGSYEQYF. The CDR3 DNA reads TGTGCCAGCAGCTCTGCTAGCGGCTCCTACGAGCAGTACTTC. The chain couples TRBV5-4 to TRBJ2-7; 7 bases align to TRBD2. The CDR3 is made up of 14 amino acids. The junction had 3 bases not matched to a gene; V was cut back by 3 bases and J by 0 bases. Germline assignment: CDR1 SGHNT and CDR2 YYREEE (reference sequence).